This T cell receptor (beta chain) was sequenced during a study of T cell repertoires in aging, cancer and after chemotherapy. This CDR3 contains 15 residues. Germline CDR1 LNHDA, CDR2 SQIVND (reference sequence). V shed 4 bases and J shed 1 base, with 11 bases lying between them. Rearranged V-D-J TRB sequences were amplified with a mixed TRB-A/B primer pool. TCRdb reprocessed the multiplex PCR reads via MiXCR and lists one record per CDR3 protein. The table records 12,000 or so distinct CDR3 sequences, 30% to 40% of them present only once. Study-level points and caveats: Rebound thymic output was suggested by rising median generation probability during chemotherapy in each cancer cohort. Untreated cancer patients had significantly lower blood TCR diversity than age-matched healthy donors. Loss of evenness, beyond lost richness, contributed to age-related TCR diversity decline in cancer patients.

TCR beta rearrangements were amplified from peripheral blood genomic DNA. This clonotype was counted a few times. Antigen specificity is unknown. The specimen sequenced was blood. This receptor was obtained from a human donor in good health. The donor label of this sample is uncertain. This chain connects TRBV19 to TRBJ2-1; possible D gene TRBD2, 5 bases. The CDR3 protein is CASSRGAESYNEQFF. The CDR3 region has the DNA TGTGCCAGTAGTAGGGGAGCCGAGTCCTACAATGAGCAGTTCTTC.